This TCR beta chain was recovered during a study of shared clonotypes between healthy human individuals. Study in general: The plates for each donor numbered three CD4 naive, three CD4 memory, two CD8 naive and one CD8 memory.

The protocol was immunoSEQ multiplex PCR, while the TCRdb copy is restricted to in-frame clones and leaves out a portion. The sample yields about 960,000 clones, around 80% seen once. This CDR3 comprises 11 residues. Germline CDR1 and CDR2: DFQATT and SNEGSKA (reference sequence). Trimming pared 3 bases from V and 4 bases from J, leaving 6 bases between. In the case of this clone: No antigen is known for it. Other nucleotide sequences from this sample produce the same CDR3.

Study-wide results and caveats: Relative to clonotypes present in all four donors, those not shared had lower generation probabilities. Sharing across four donors was highest in naive CD4 (roughly 5%) and lowest in memory CD8 (roughly 0.4%). Among the subsets, naive ones generally showed larger estimated richness than memory ones.

The V and J genes are TRBV20-1 and TRBJ2-5; D remains unclear. Sequencing was carried out using memory CD4+ T cells sorted from blood. As to subset: CD45RA-negative fraction. This clonotype was sampled from a man between 18 and 35 years old in good health. The CDR3 sequence is CSASLGETQYF. CDR3 nucleotides: TGCAGTGCTAGTCTCGGAGAGACCCAGTACTTC.